The 20 T cell receptor beta chains presented below share a single source sample, sequenced in a study of blood T cell repertoires in COVID-19 (dated by TCRdb to about 2020). Library construction relied on the immunoSEQ multiplex PCR assay. TCRdb provides this immuneACCESS table in a form limited to in-frame rearrangements. Some clones are lacking; in checked studies, under half of them reflect an unresolved V gene, and why the rest are absent is not known. For this sample there are 65,000 to 95,000 clones; roughly 78% appear just once. The ten biggest clones cover just over 35% of the sample. Sequenced: peripheral blood. Receptors originate from a man in his sixties with COVID-19, enrolled during active disease.

The gene calls are TRBV7-8 and TRBJ2-7; TRBD2 matches 12 bases. The junction had 0 bases not matched to a gene; V was cut back by 1 base and J by 2 bases. The CDR3 loop spans 15 amino acids. The V gene's germline CDR1 is SGHVS and CDR2 FQNEAQ. The CDR3 region is CASSLGLAGAYEQYF. DNA of the CDR3: TGTGCCAGCAGCTTAGGACTAGCGGGAGCCTACGAGCAGTACTTC.

The chain couples TRBV9 to TRBJ2-1; TRBD1 matches 11 bases. Germline loops: CDR1 SGDLS, CDR2 YYNGEE. V trimming: 3 bases; J trimming: 9 bases; junction bases outside the gene matches: 20. The CDR3 loop spans 19 amino acids. As DNA, the CDR3 is TGTGCCAGCAGCGAACGGACAGGGGGCGGACTTTTTGGGAGGGCTGAGCAGTTCTTC. Translating gives CASSERTGGGLFGRAEQFF.

The table lists this clone with a few counts. The chain couples TRBV4-1 to TRBJ1-4; 7 bases fit TRBD1. Germline V lookup: CDR1 MGHRA, CDR2 YSYEKL. V lost 4 bases and J lost 8; bases outside the gene matches: 13. This CDR3 contains 16 residues. CDR3 nucleotides: TGCGCCAGCAGCCTGACCCGGGACAGTGGGACGGAAAAACTGTTTTTT. Residues: CASSLTRDSGTEKLFF.

The chain joins TRBV9 to TRBJ2-7; D may be TRBD2 (7 bases). CDR1 is SGDLS, CDR2 YYNGEE, per germline. The CDR3 is 15 residues long. Trimming took 0 bases from V and 6 from J, leaving 16 bases between them. The CDR3 is CASSVGQGRASEQYF. CDR3 nucleotides: TGTGCCAGCAGCGTAGGGCAGGGGAGGGCCAGCGAGCAGTACTTC. Full variable domain (rest looked up from reference TRBV9 and TRBJ2-7): DSGVTQTPKHLITATGQRVTLRCSPRSGDLSVYWYQQSLDQGLQFLIQYYNGEERAKGNILERFSAQQFPDLHSELNLSSLELGDSALYFCASSVGQGRASEQYFGPGTRLTVT.

In DNA form, the CDR3 reads TGTGCCAGCAGTTTACTCTCACTAGCGGGGACCCCAAATACGCAGTATTTT. Translating it yields CASSLLSLAGTPNTQYF. The chain has TRBV6-2 or TRBV6-3 and TRBJ2-3; 10 nucleotides agree with TRBD2. Trimming took 4 bases from V and 7 from J; bases not matched to a gene: 14. Germline values: CDR1 MNHEY, CDR2 SVGEGT. The CDR3 is 17 residues long.

This chain connects TRBV4-2 to TRBJ1-3, with D perhaps matching TRBD1 (6 bases). Germline lookup yields CDR1 LGHNA and CDR2 YNFKEQ. Trimming left V 0 bases short and J 3 bases short, with 9 bases between. This CDR3 has 15 residues. CDR3 region: CASSQDGGLGNTIYF. CDR3 sequence (DNA): TGTGCCAGCAGCCAAGATGGGGGCCTTGGAAACACCATATATTTT.

A note on this clone: Sequence at one end of the junction differs from germline and may be a read error. V usage is TRBV5-1 and J usage is TRBJ2-4; TRBD1 agrees at 8 bases. The V gene's germline CDR1 is SGHRS and CDR2 YFSETQ. This CDR3 contains 13 residues. The CDR3 DNA reads TGCGCCAGCAGTTTGGACAGGGCGAGCATTCAGTACTTC. It encodes CASSLDRASIQYF.

J is TRBJ1-1 and V is TRBV5-1, with D possibly being TRBD1 (5 bases). There are 15 residues in the CDR3. Trimming removed 4 bases from V and 1 base from J, with 14 bases in between. The germline gives CDR1 SGHRS, CDR2 YFSETQ. CDR3 region: CASSRDGQPNTEAFF. Here the CDR3 DNA reads TGCGCCAGCAGCCGCGATGGACAACCGAACACTGAAGCTTTCTTT.

This clone occurred once. V gene TRBV2 combines with J gene TRBJ2-3, with D unclear. Germline CDR1 reads SNHLY; CDR2 reads FYNNEI. The CDR3 spans 11 residues. V was clipped by 6 bases and J by 2 bases, with 3 bases between them. DNA for the CDR3: TGTGCCAGCAGGGCCACAGATACGCAGTATTTT. Translating it yields CASRATDTQYF.

In its sample, this clone was seen once. V usage is TRBV19 and J usage is TRBJ1-5, with D tentatively TRBD1 (6 bases). Germline CDR1 and CDR2: LNHDA and SQIVND (reference sequence). The CDR3 runs to 12 residues. V was trimmed by 6 bases and J by 4 bases, leaving 7 bases between them. For the CDR3, the DNA is TGTGCCAGTAGCGGACAGAATCAGCCCCAGCATTTT. Amino acid sequence: CASSGQNQPQHF. The whole variable domain, filled in from reference TRBV19 and TRBJ1-5, reads DGGITQSPKYLFRKEGQNVTLSCEQNLNHDAMYWYRQDPGQGLRLIYYSQIVNDFQKGDIAEGYSVSREKKESFPLTVTSAQKNPTAFYLCASSGQNQPQHFGDGTRLSIL.

V usage is TRBV7-2 and J usage is TRBJ2-1; the match to TRBD2 covers 8 bases. The V gene end was trimmed by 5 bases and the J gene end by 7 bases; junction bases not matched to a gene: 10. The CDR3 extends over 15 amino acids. Germline V gene sequence: CDR1 SGHTA, CDR2 FQGNSA. The CDR3 DNA follows: TGTGCCAGCAGCGCTAGCGGGCCAAGGGGGAATGAGCAGTTCTTC. Protein: CASSASGPRGNEQFF.

The chain uses TRBV29-1 and TRBJ1-1; the D is unclear. The CDR3 has 10 residues. Germline CDR1 is SQVTM and CDR2 is ANQGSEA. V was shortened by 7 bases and J by 8 bases, with 11 bases between the two germline ends. Written as DNA, the CDR3 is TGCAGCGCCGTTCCAGGAGAAGCTTTCTTT. This codes for CSAVPGEAFF. Looking up the rest from reference TRBV29-1 and TRBJ1-1 gives the full variable domain: SAVISQKPSRDICQRGTSLTIQCQVDSQVTMMFWYRQQPGQSLTLIATANQGSEATYESGFVIDKFPISRPNLTFSTLTVSNMSPEDSSIYLCSAVPGEAFFGQGTRLTVV.

The V call is TRBV27, the J call TRBJ1-1; D call uncertain. This CDR3 contains 13 residues. V gave up 2 bases and J gave up 1 base, with 5 bases separating them. Per the germline V gene, CDR1 is MNHEY and CDR2 is SMNVEV (reference sequence). For the CDR3, the DNA is TGTGCCAGCAGTTTAGGCCCGAACACTGAAGCTTTCTTT. The encoded protein is CASSLGPNTEAFF.

The chain has TRBV4-1 and TRBJ1-3; 10 positions agree with TRBD1. This CDR3 spans 18 amino acids. Unmatched junction bases numbered 10, after V lost 4 bases and J lost 1 base. Germline CDR1 reads MGHRA; CDR2 reads YSYEKL. For the CDR3, the DNA is TGCGCCAGCAGCCCCGCCGGGACAGGGGTTTATTCTGGAAACACCATATATTTT. Its translation: CASSPAGTGVYSGNTIYF.

A single count supports this clone. The rearrangement links TRBV24-1 to TRBJ1-5; tentative D call: TRBD1 (6 bases). The CDR3 consists of 16 residues. In germline, CDR1 is KGHDR, CDR2 SFDVKD. Trimming left V 5 bases short and J 0 bases short, with 13 bases between. In DNA, the CDR3 is TGTGCCACCAGTGGTCAACACAGGGATAGCAATCAGCCCCAGCATTTT. Its translation is CATSGQHRDSNQPQHF.

This rearrangement joins TRBV4-3 to TRBJ1-1; no reliable D call. Germline V CDR1 and CDR2: LGHNA, YSLEER. The CDR3 spans 17 residues. The V end lost 0 bases, the J end lost 0 bases, and 14 bases lay between the germline ends. CDR3 nucleotide sequence: TGCGCCAGCAGCCAAGATCCCGGCACAGATATGAACACTGAAGCTTTCTTT. It translates to CASSQDPGTDMNTEAFF.

This rearrangement joins TRBV15 to TRBJ2-1; the D gene is possibly TRBD1 (6 bases). The CDR3 contains 15 residues. Per germline, CDR1 LNHNV and CDR2 YYDKDF (reference sequence). V was cut by 0 bases and J by 5 bases, with 11 bases left in between. As DNA, the CDR3 is TGTGCCACCAGCAGAGATGGAAGGGACAACAATGAGCAGTTCTTC. Its protein is CATSRDGRDNNEQFF.

The V call is TRBV9, the J call TRBJ2-1; no clear D. Germline V gene data show CDR1 as SGDLS and CDR2 as YYNGEE. V gave up 0 bases and J gave up 4 bases, with 5 bases separating them. This CDR3 region has 13 residues. In DNA, the CDR3 is TGTGCCAGCAGCGTAGGTCGGTACAATGAGCAGTTCTTC. As protein: CASSVGRYNEQFF.

The V gene is TRBV5-1, the J gene TRBJ2-3; 7 bases are a match to TRBD1. The CDR3 sequence is 15 residues long. Germline CDR1 SGHRS, CDR2 YFSETQ. Unmatched junction bases numbered 5, after V lost 4 bases and J lost 0 bases. DNA of the CDR3: TGCGCCAGCAGCACCGACAGGGCTAGCACAGATACGCAGTATTTT. This encodes CASSTDRASTDTQYF.

CDR3 DNA sequence: TGTGCCAGCAGGAGGGACAGGGAGTACACTGAAGCTTTCTTT. This gives the protein CASRRDREYTEAFF. This chain uses TRBV2 with TRBJ1-1, with 9 positions matching TRBD1. Germline V gives CDR1 SNHLY, CDR2 FYNNEI. The CDR3 is made up of 14 amino acids. V gave up 6 bases and J gave up 3 bases; unmatched junction bases: 5.